Listed below are T cell receptor beta chains from one sample, sequenced in a study of blood T cell repertoires in COVID-19. Clones were read by immunoSEQ multiplex PCR, and TCRdb kept only the in-frame ones, dropping some. The data contain 75,000 to 85,000 clones, roughly 84% of them singletons. Sequencing was carried out using peripheral blood. These receptors came from a man between 60 and 75 years old with COVID-19, enrolled during active disease. CDR3s include the opening cysteine and the closing phenylalanine or tryptophan. Each record gives: CDR3 protein, CDR3 DNA, clone size, J gene, D gene, V gene. D genes are given only for firm matches. Some rows have no size entry. The others give once, few or many, or a class for an expanded clone.

CAWRRAGDQPQHF,TGTGCCTGGAGGAGGGCAGGGGATCAGCCCCAGCATTTT,few,TRBJ1-5,.,TRBV30
CSVDQRGGLNEQFF,TGCAGCGTTGATCAGCGGGGGGGCTTGAATGAGCAGTTCTTC,.,TRBJ2-1,TRBD2,TRBV29-1
CASSLAGAGAISTGELFF,TGTGCCAGCAGCTTGGCCGGGGCAGGGGCAATTAGCACCGGGGAGCTGTTTTTT,.,TRBJ2-2,.,TRBV5-5
CASRNPLGRDNSPLHF,TGTGCCAGCCGAAACCCCCTGGGCCGAGATAATTCACCCCTCCACTTT,.,TRBJ1-6,.,TRBV19
CASSFGGGFYNEQFF,TGTGCCAGCAGCTTTGGCGGGGGCTTCTACAATGAGCAGTTCTTC,.,TRBJ2-1,.,TRBV11-2
CSVADSGEQFF,TGCAGCGTTGCCGACTCTGGTGAGCAGTTCTTC,.,TRBJ2-1,.,TRBV29-1
CASSGTSGSNYEQYF,TGCGCCAGCAGCGGCACTAGCGGGAGCAACTACGAGCAGTACTTC,.,TRBJ2-7,TRBD2,TRBV5-1
CASSTQGNQPQHF,TGTGCCAGCAGTACACAGGGGAATCAGCCCCAGCATTTT,.,TRBJ1-5,TRBD1,TRBV6-5
CASSPGQVETQYF,TGTGCCAGCAGTCCGGGACAGGTGGAGACCCAGTACTTC,.,TRBJ2-5,TRBD1,TRBV6-5
CASTMGGGAAYEQYF,TGTGCCAGCACGATGGGCGGGGGGGCCGCCTACGAGCAGTACTTC,.,TRBJ2-7,TRBD2,TRBV2
CASSLVGGASGYTF,TGTGCCAGCAGCTTAGTTGGGGGCGCTTCTGGCTACACCTTC,.,TRBJ1-2,.,TRBV11-2
CASSSTGTGVVPDTQYF,TGCGCCAGCAGTTCTACCGGGACAGGGGTTGTCCCAGATACGCAGTATTTT,.,TRBJ2-3,TRBD1,TRBV10-1
CASNGGRSLNEQFF,TGTGCCAGCAATGGAGGGAGGTCCCTCAATGAGCAGTTCTTC,.,TRBJ2-1,.,TRBV28
CASRNKGAQHF,TGTGCCAGCAGAAACAAGGGGGCCCAGCATTTT,.,TRBJ1-5,.,TRBV12-3/TRBV12-4
CASSLQGATNEKLFF,TGCGCCAGCAGCTTGCAGGGGGCGACTAATGAAAAACTGTTTTTT,.,TRBJ1-4,TRBD1,TRBV5-1
CASSLETSGRVEQFF,TGTGCCAGCAGCCTTGAGACTAGCGGGAGGGTTGAGCAGTTCTTC,.,TRBJ2-1,.,TRBV21-1
CSVWTGGAGTNEKLFF,TGCAGCGTTTGGACAGGGGGCGCGGGAACTAATGAAAAACTGTTTTTT,.,TRBJ1-4,TRBD1,TRBV29-1
CASSTEQRNTEAFF,TGTGCCAGCAGCACAGAGCAACGGAACACTGAAGCTTTCTTT,.,TRBJ1-1,.,TRBV6-5
CASSQDQGDNQPQHF,TGTGCCAGCAGCCAAGATCAAGGGGACAATCAGCCCCAGCATTTT,.,TRBJ1-5,.,TRBV4-2
CASSPQGAGTDTQYF,TGTGCCAGCTCACCACAGGGGGCCGGCACAGATACGCAGTATTTT,.,TRBJ2-3,TRBD1,TRBV18
CASSTDRGTEAFF,TGTGCCAGCAGCACCGACAGGGGTACTGAAGCTTTCTTT,.,TRBJ1-1,TRBD1,TRBV7-3
CATSVGGAPYEQYF,TGTGCCACCAGTGTTGGGGGCGCTCCCTACGAGCAGTACTTC,.,TRBJ2-7,.,TRBV24-1
CASSKGLRTRGEQYF,TGTGCCAGCAGCAAAGGACTTCGGACTAGAGGCGAGCAGTACTTC,few,TRBJ2-7,.,TRBV21-1
CASSPGLDPYEQYF,TGTGCCAGCAGCCCGGGACTCGACCCCTACGAGCAGTACTTC,.,TRBJ2-7,.,TRBV7-3
CASSPHLGKRGASDTQYF,TGTGCCAGCAGTCCACACCTCGGAAAGCGGGGGGCGTCAGATACGCAGTATTTT,.,TRBJ2-3,TRBD2,TRBV27
CAWDHGGLAGEESFF,TGTGCCTGGGACCACGGGGGACTAGCGGGAGAGGAATCCTTCTTC,.,TRBJ2-1,TRBD2,TRBV30